Sequencing of this T cell receptor (beta chain) was carried out in a study of T cells after posttransplantation cyclophosphamide. Study-level findings and limits: After PTCy, TRB diversity resembled that of CNI/methotrexate controls. Donor-recipient repertoire similarity was low at 1-2 months, rising over year one. TRB overlap between skin or GI tissue T cells and blood was limited.

Regarding this clone: Its specificity is unknown. Other nucleotide sequences from this sample produce the same CDR3.

Repertoires were generated with immunoSEQ multiplex PCR, while TCRdb's copy carries only in-frame clones and drops some. The sample lists some 21,000 clones, 80% to 90% seen once, with around 2% in the top ten. Per germline, CDR1 SGHDN and CDR2 FVKESK. J lost 2 bases, V lost 4 bases, and 10 bases had no gene match. The CDR3 spans 16 residues. Methotrexate plus calcineurin inhibitor accompanied controls' myeloablative marrow transplants; sampling was 1 year later. The sample was PBMCs, taken about 350 days after allogeneic stem cell transplant with calcineurin inhibitor and methotrexate. This receptor was identified in a female patient aged 25-39 years who received an allogeneic stem cell transplant from an unrelated donor, was CMV-positive, and had acute and chronic GVHD. These T cells may partly come from the graft donor. The chain joins TRBV14 to TRBJ2-7; 8 bases are shared with TRBD1. CDR3 amino acids: CASSPLGTGEAYEQYF. The DNA of the CDR3 is TGTGCCAGCAGCCCCCTCGGGACAGGAGAAGCCTACGAGCAGTACTTC.